The T cell receptor beta chain under discussion was sequenced for a study of T cell changes during pregnancy in multiple sclerosis. The data were produced by immunoSEQ multiplex PCR, yet TCRdb's version contains in-frame clones alone and is incomplete. The sample consists of approximately 100,000 clones, around 92% of them appearing once. Sequencing was performed on peripheral blood, taken in the third trimester of pregnancy. The receptor was isolated from a female donor with multiple sclerosis, enrolled in a pregnancy study.

The CDR3 DNA reads as TGCGCCAGCAGCTTTCGGCGGGGAAGCTCCTACAATGAGCAGTTCTTC. It yields the protein CASSFRRGSSYNEQFF. The V gene is TRBV5-1, the J gene TRBJ2-1; TRBD2 might be the D (6 bases). Per germline, CDR1 SGHRS and CDR2 YFSETQ. V was pared by 2 bases and J by 0 bases, with 12 bases between. The CDR3 has 16 amino acids.